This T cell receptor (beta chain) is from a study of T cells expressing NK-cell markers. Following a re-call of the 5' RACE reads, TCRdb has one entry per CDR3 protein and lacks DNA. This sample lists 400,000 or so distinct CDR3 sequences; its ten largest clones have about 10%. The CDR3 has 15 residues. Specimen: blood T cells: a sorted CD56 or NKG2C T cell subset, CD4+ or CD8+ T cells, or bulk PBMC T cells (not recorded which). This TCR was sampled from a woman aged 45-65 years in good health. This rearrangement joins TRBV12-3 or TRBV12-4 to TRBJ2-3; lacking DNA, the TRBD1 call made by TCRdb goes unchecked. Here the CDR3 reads CASSFIGQSTDTQYF.